A single sample gave rise to the 29 T cell receptor beta chains below, sequenced in a study of cytomegalovirus exposure and HLA in healthy donors. PCR was performed using 60 Vbeta and 13 Jbeta primers. The repertoire was sequenced with immunoSEQ multiplex PCR; TCRdb's copy has only in-frame clones and lacks some. The sample lists 200,000 to 250,000 clones, roughly 80% occurring once. Sample: PBMCs. The receptor source for this set is a girl aged 2-10 years in good health and CMV-seronegative.

This clone is a singleton in its sample. The chain couples TRBV20-1 to TRBJ2-5, with TRBD1 matching over 7 bases. The germline V gene has CDR1 DFQATT and CDR2 SNEGSKA (reference sequence). CDR3 length: 10 amino acids. J lost 11 bases, V lost 5 bases, and 5 bases had no gene match. For the CDR3, the DNA is TGCAGTGCTGGGACAGTAGAGCAGTACTTC. This translates into CSAGTVEQYF.

The chain recombines TRBV7-9 with TRBJ1-1; maybe TRBD1 (6 bases). CDR3 length equals 14 residues. From germline, CDR1 is SEHNR and CDR2 FQNEAQ (reference sequence). The germline V and J ends were trimmed by 1 base and 7 bases, with 13 bases remaining between them. CDR3 amino acids: CASSLGRGEVEAFF. CDR3 coding DNA: TGTGCCAGCAGCTTAGGCAGGGGCGAAGTTGAAGCTTTCTTT.

The chain recombines TRBV10-2 with TRBJ2-7, with TRBD1 matching 7 bases. This CDR3 is 16 amino acids long. The junction had 8 bases not matched to a gene; V was cut back by 3 bases and J by 0 bases. The germline V gene encodes CDR1 WSHSY and CDR2 SAAADI. The CDR3 nucleotides are TGCGCCAGCAGTGAACCGACAGGGCGTAGCTCCTACGAGCAGTACTTC. This sequence encodes CASSEPTGRSSYEQYF.

For this clone: The junction shows a germline mismatch at one end, possibly a read error. V usage is TRBV6-5 and J usage is TRBJ1-2; 8 bases agree with TRBD1. This CDR3 has 12 amino acids. The germline V gene encodes CDR1 MNHEY and CDR2 SVGAGI. CDR3 in DNA: TGTGCCAACAGTACAGGGGGCTATGGCTACACCTTC. It codes for CANSTGGYGYTF.

This clone appeared once. The rearrangement joins TRBV29-1 to TRBJ1-3; D unresolved. Trimming shortened V by 7 bases and J by 0 bases, and 10 bases separated the two germline ends. This CDR3 spans 13 amino acids. The germline V gene encodes CDR1 SQVTM and CDR2 ANQGSEA. CDR3 nucleotide sequence: TGCAGCGCGTACGGGGACTCTGGAAACACCATATATTTT. This codes for CSAYGDSGNTIYF.

The J gene is TRBJ1-1, the V gene TRBV5-4; 7 nucleotides line up with TRBD1. This CDR3 is built from 14 residues. V was pared by 6 bases and J by 1 base, with 6 bases of the junction left unmatched. Germline assignment: CDR1 SGHNT and CDR2 YYREEE (reference sequence). This CDR3 is CASTTDRANTEAFF. The CDR3 DNA sequence: TGTGCCAGCACCACCGACAGGGCGAACACTGAAGCTTTCTTT.

The V call is TRBV6-1, the J call TRBJ2-3, with TRBD2 identical over 13 bases. CDR1 and CDR2 (germline): MNHNS, SASEGT. The CDR3 totals 15 residues. V shed 7 bases, J shed 9 bases, and the junction held 10 bases outside the gene matches. The CDR3 nucleotides are TGTGCCAGCACCTCCGGGACTAGCGGGGCCCAAACGCAGTATTTT. Its protein product is CASTSGTSGAQTQYF.

The gene calls are TRBV19 and TRBJ1-5, with D possibly matching TRBD1 (5 bases). This CDR3 has 15 amino acids. With 3 bases removed from V and 4 bases from J, the gap between germline ends came to 13 bases. CDR1 and CDR2 from the germline V gene are LNHDA and SQIVND (reference sequence). CDR3 in amino acids: CASSMEGRRNQPQHF. CDR3 sequence (DNA): TGTGCCAGTAGTATGGAGGGGCGCAGGAATCAGCCCCAGCATTTT. The variable domain in full, completed from reference TRBV19 and TRBJ1-5, reads DGGITQSPKYLFRKEGQNVTLSCEQNLNHDAMYWYRQDPGQGLRLIYYSQIVNDFQKGDIAEGYSVSREKKESFPLTVTSAQKNPTAFYLCASSMEGRRNQPQHFGDGTRLSIL.

The chain links TRBV19 to TRBJ2-2; no firm D call. With 4 bases removed from V and 6 bases from J, the gap between germline ends came to 21 bases. Germline CDR1 is LNHDA and CDR2 is SQIVND (reference sequence). The CDR3 spans 17 residues. CDR3: CASSKIIASGSSGELFF. CDR3 nucleotides: TGTGCCAGTAGTAAGATAATCGCTAGTGGAAGTTCCGGGGAGCTGTTTTTT.

This rearrangement joins TRBV9 to TRBJ1-2; no clear D gene. V was cut by 4 bases and J by 4 bases, with 14 bases left in between. This CDR3 has 14 amino acids. CDR1 is SGDLS and CDR2 is YYNGEE in the germline V gene. The CDR3 is CASSSLTEPYGYTF. The CDR3, as DNA: TGTGCCAGCAGCTCTCTGACGGAGCCCTATGGCTACACCTTC.

The rearrangement links TRBV6-5 to TRBJ2-5; D is possibly TRBD2 (6 bases). There are 13 residues in the CDR3. The germline gives CDR1 MNHEY, CDR2 SVGAGI. With 9 bases removed from V and 5 bases from J, the gap between germline ends came to 16 bases. CDR3 in amino acids: CASRRVGGETQYF. The CDR3 DNA follows: TGTGCCAGTCGTAGGGTTGGGGGGGAGACCCAGTACTTC.

The V call is TRBV7-9, the J call TRBJ1-2; D is uncertain. CDR1 is SEHNR, CDR2 FQNEAQ, per germline (reference sequence). V lost 4 bases to trimming and J lost 4 bases, with 10 bases between them. This CDR3 comprises 13 residues. CDR3 region: CASSYDWSYGYTF. CDR3 DNA: TGTGCCAGCAGCTATGACTGGAGCTATGGCTACACCTTC.

This clone was detected only once. The chain employs TRBV7-9 and TRBJ1-2; 10 bases align to TRBD1. V was clipped by 11 bases and J by 2 bases; unmatched bases: 11. Germline lookup yields CDR1 SEHNR and CDR2 FQNEAQ (reference sequence). The CDR3 sequence is 15 residues long. The CDR3 nucleotides are TGTGCCGGCGATTTGGGACAGGGGATGAACTATGGCTACACCTTC. Translating it yields CAGDLGQGMNYGYTF.

The J gene is TRBJ2-7, the V gene TRBV18, with D tentatively TRBD2 (5 bases). Germline loops: CDR1 KGHSH, CDR2 LQKENI. Trimming left V 4 bases short and J 3 bases short, with 13 bases between. CDR3 size: 14 residues. The CDR3 loop is CASSQQTGNYEQYF. In DNA form, the CDR3 reads TGTGCCAGCTCACAACAAACCGGGAACTACGAGCAGTACTTC.

The chain is built from TRBV27 and TRBJ2-7; a possible D gene is TRBD1 (6 bases). The germline V and J ends were trimmed by 6 bases and 1 base, with 13 bases remaining between them. The germline gives CDR1 MNHEY, CDR2 SMNVEV (reference sequence). The CDR3 runs to 14 residues. CDR3 in amino acids: CASRSDRRSYEQYF. The CDR3, as DNA: TGTGCCAGCAGGTCGGACAGACGTTCCTACGAGCAGTACTTC.

The V call is TRBV6-4, the J call TRBJ1-3; TRBD1 agrees at 9 bases. Per germline, CDR1 MRHNA and CDR2 SNTAGT. V shed 8 bases, J shed 0 bases, and the junction held 11 bases outside the gene matches. This CDR3 region has 17 residues. CDR3 bases: TGTGCCAGCGATCTACAGGGGGCGAATGCCTCTGGAAACACCATATATTTT. Its protein is CASDLQGANASGNTIYF.

The V call is TRBV5-1, the J call TRBJ2-1, with a tentative D call TRBD2 (5 bases). This CDR3 is 13 amino acids long. V lost 7 bases and J 4 bases, leaving 12 bases between the germline ends. Germline lookup yields CDR1 SGHRS and CDR2 YFSETQ. The chain's CDR3 is CASLGGGYNEQFF. CDR3 nucleotides: TGCGCCAGCCTCGGAGGCGGATACAATGAGCAGTTCTTC. The variable domain in full, with the rest retrieved from reference TRBV5-1 and TRBJ2-1, is KAGVTQTPRYLIKTRGQQVTLSCSPISGHRSVSWYQQTPGQGLQFLFEYFSETQRNKGNFPGRFSGRQFSNSRSEMNVSTLELGDSALYLCASLGGGYNEQFFGPGTRLTVL.

This clone was found once. The V gene is TRBV2, the J gene TRBJ1-3; 9 bases map to TRBD1. The CDR3 is 16 amino acids. The J segment lost 0 bases and the V segment lost 6 bases, leaving 6 bases of the junction unmatched. Per germline, CDR1 SNHLY and CDR2 FYNNEI. CDR3 coding DNA: TGTGCCAGCAGACAACCGGGACAGGGCTCTGGAAACACCATATATTTT. It is translated as CASRQPGQGSGNTIYF.

The chain recombines TRBV4-1 with TRBJ2-1; TRBD2 matches at 11 bases. V was clipped by 2 bases and J by 6 bases; unmatched bases: 9. The CDR3 consists of 17 residues. Germline CDR1 MGHRA, CDR2 YSYEKL. CDR3 sequence (DNA): TGCGCCAGCAGCCAACCGAGAATAGCGGGGGGGGTCAATGAGCAGTTCTTC. It encodes CASSQPRIAGGVNEQFF.

The chain has TRBV5-1 and TRBJ2-3; D not resolved. The CDR3 loop spans 11 amino acids. The V end lost 3 bases, the J end lost 7 bases, and 6 bases lay between the germline ends. Germline-derived CDR1 and CDR2 are SGHRS and YFSETQ. The CDR3 loop reads CASSSVNTQYF. In nucleotides, the CDR3 is TGCGCCAGCAGCTCGGTAAATACGCAGTATTTT.

V gene TRBV5-4 combines with J gene TRBJ2-7; the match to TRBD1 covers 9 bases. Germline CDR1 SGHNT, CDR2 YYREEE (reference sequence). The CDR3 contains 13 residues. Losses at the gene ends were 4 bases for V and 3 bases for J; bases not matched to a gene: 2. CDR3 nucleotides: TGTGCCAGCAGCGGGGGACAGGGCTACGAGCAGTACTTC. Protein sequence: CASSGGQGYEQYF.

Turning to this clone: This CDR3 is also generated by other DNA sequences in the sample. This chain uses TRBV18 with TRBJ1-4; unclear D gene. Germline lookup yields CDR1 KGHSH and CDR2 LQKENI. The germline V and J ends were trimmed by 2 bases and 4 bases, with 5 bases remaining between them. The CDR3 length is 13 residues. This CDR3 reads CASSPAGNEKLFF. The CDR3 nucleotides read TGTGCCAGCTCACCAGCGGGTAATGAAAAACTGTTTTTT.

V usage is TRBV10-1 and J usage is TRBJ2-7; TRBD1 is a possible D gene (5 bases). V lost 2 bases, J lost 3 bases, and 5 bases lay in between. The CDR3 extends over 12 amino acids. Germline CDR1 and CDR2: WNHNN and SYGVQD (reference sequence). CDR3: CASSERGYEQYF. The CDR3 DNA follows: TGCGCCAGCAGTGAGAGGGGCTACGAGCAGTACTTC.

This clone was picked up a small number of times. The rearrangement links TRBV30 to TRBJ1-3; the D is unclear. Looked up from germline, CDR1 is GTSNPN and CDR2 is SVGIG (reference sequence). The CDR3 length is 14 residues. The V end was cut by 1 base, the J end by 2 bases, with 9 bases between. CDR3: CAWSGRGTGNTIYF. The DNA for the CDR3 is TGTGCCTGGAGTGGTCGGGGAACTGGAAACACCATATATTTT.

This clone was seen a few times. The chain employs TRBV2 and TRBJ2-7, with 9 bases aligning to TRBD1. Trimming removed 7 bases from V and 0 bases from J; junction bases left unmatched: 13. The CDR3 length is 17 residues. Germline V CDR1 and CDR2: SNHLY, FYNNEI. This CDR3 is CASTRDRVLRGSYEQYF. The CDR3 bases are TGTGCCAGCACCAGGGACAGGGTTCTTAGAGGCTCCTACGAGCAGTACTTC.

The chain links TRBV18 to TRBJ2-3; 8 bases line up with TRBD2. Germline values: CDR1 KGHSH, CDR2 LQKENI. The CDR3 length is 15 residues. Germline trimming cut 8 bases from V and 3 bases from J; bases unmatched to any gene: 10. The CDR3 here is CASTLQRELTDTQYF. CDR3 DNA: TGTGCCAGCACCCTACAGCGGGAGTTGACAGATACGCAGTATTTT.

This sequence joins TRBV10-3 and TRBJ1-2, with TRBD1 matching 10 bases. The CDR3 sequence is 14 residues long. V was clipped by 7 bases and J by 8 bases; unmatched bases: 10. In germline, CDR1 is ENHRY, CDR2 SYGVKD. CDR3 DNA: TGTGCCATCACCTCCCGGGACAGGGGAGAGGGCTACACCTTC. Its protein product is CAITSRDRGEGYTF.

The chain has TRBV5-4 and TRBJ1-2; D remains ambiguous. CDR1 and CDR2 from the germline V gene are SGHNT and YYREEE (reference sequence). V gave up 1 base and J gave up 4 bases, with 20 bases separating them. The CDR3 extends over 17 amino acids. DNA for the CDR3: TGTGCCAGCAGCTTGATGTTGGGTGGCGGAGAGGGCTATGGCTACACCTTC. It encodes CASSLMLGGGEGYGYTF.

The chain carries TRBV6-4 and TRBJ2-2, with 7 positions matching TRBD1. Germline V gene data show CDR1 as MRHNA and CDR2 as SNTAGT. The CDR3 sequence is 17 residues long. V was clipped by 5 bases and J by 1 base; unmatched bases: 10. CDR3 sequence (DNA): TGTGCCAGCAGTTTCTCCAGACAGGGAAGGAACACCGGGGAGCTGTTTTTT. It translates to CASSFSRQGRNTGELFF.